Listed here are 27 T cell receptor beta chains from one sample, sequenced in a study of response to subunit inactivated influenza vaccine. TCRdb recomputed calls from the RT-PCR reads with MiXCR, one row per CDR3 protein. The table shows under 950,000 distinct CDR3 sequences, with around 21% occurring only once. The sample was PBMCs from blood, taken about 5 days after vaccination. The receptors stem from a man over 45 who received an inactivated influenza vaccine.

There are a few counts of this clonotype. This sequence joins TRBV20-1 and TRBJ2-7; 12 nucleotides align to TRBD2. The CDR3 totals 13 residues. V shed 4 bases, J shed 3 bases, and the junction held 1 base outside the gene matches. Germline V lookup: CDR1 DFQATT, CDR2 SNEGSKA (reference sequence). CDR3 amino acids: CSATTSGGYEQYF. In nucleotides, the CDR3 is TGCAGTGCTACGACTAGCGGGGGCTACGAGCAGTACTTC.

This clonotype was observed many times. This chain links TRBV11-2 with TRBJ2-1, with TRBD2 identical over 7 bases. This CDR3 is built from 13 residues. CDR1 SGHAT and CDR2 FQNNGV come from the germline V gene. The V gene end was trimmed by 5 bases and the J gene end by 13 bases; junction bases not matched to a gene: 11. CDR3 amino acids: CASSQEDGLVQFF. In DNA, the CDR3 is TGTGCCAGCAGCCAAGAAGATGGACTAGTACAGTTCTTC.

The V gene is TRBV7-9, the J gene TRBJ1-1, with D perhaps matching TRBD1 (5 bases). There are 14 residues in the CDR3. Between the trimmed V and J ends, which lost 5 bases and 3 bases, there was a span of 13 bases. The V gene's germline CDR1 is SEHNR and CDR2 FQNEAQ (reference sequence). The CDR3 loop reads CASSPRQGDTEAFF. The CDR3 nucleotides read TGTGCCAGCAGCCCGAGGCAGGGTGACACTGAAGCTTTCTTT.

The chain links TRBV7-3 to TRBJ2-3, with 8 nucleotides matching TRBD2. The CDR3 covers 15 residues. Germline V gene lookup returns CDR1 SGHTA and CDR2 FQGTGA. The J segment lost 2 bases and the V segment lost 1 base, leaving 2 bases of the junction unmatched. The CDR3 nucleotides are TGTGCCAGCAGCTTAAGCGGGAGGACCACAGATACGCAGTATTTT. It encodes CASSLSGRTTDTQYF.

The V and J genes are TRBV4-3 and TRBJ2-1, with D possibly matching TRBD1 (6 bases). V gave up 0 bases and J gave up 2 bases, with 11 bases separating them. Germline V gene data show CDR1 as LGHNA and CDR2 as YSLEER. The CDR3 runs to 16 residues. The CDR3 is CASSQDQGPPYNEQFF. DNA for the CDR3: TGCGCCAGCAGCCAAGATCAGGGGCCCCCCTACAATGAGCAGTTCTTC.

The sample holds a few counts of this clonotype. The chain carries TRBV20-1 and TRBJ2-2; TRBD1 might be the D (5 bases). This CDR3 region has 14 residues. Germline-derived CDR1 and CDR2 are DFQATT and SNEGSKA (reference sequence). Trimming took off 5 bases at V and 1 base at J, with 11 bases between the two ends. The CDR3 coding sequence is TGCAGTGCTTCGAAGGGGCTGAACACCGGGGAGCTGTTTTTT. It encodes CSASKGLNTGELFF.

This chain uses TRBV5-1 with TRBJ2-6, with 8 nucleotides matching TRBD1. The CDR3 is 21 amino acids. Germline V gene lookup returns CDR1 SGHRS and CDR2 YFSETQ. V shed 0 bases, J shed 0 bases, and the junction held 14 bases outside the gene matches. The CDR3, as DNA: TGCGCCAGCAGCTTGGCCGGGGGATTAAGGACAGGGATCTCTGGGGCCAACGTCCTGACTTTC. It encodes CASSLAGGLRTGISGANVLTF.

This clonotype was observed a few times. CDR3 sequence: CATSDLGQGGNEQFF. In nucleotides, the CDR3 is TGTGCCACCAGTGATTTGGGTCAGGGTGGTAATGAGCAGTTCTTC. The chain combines TRBV24-1 with TRBJ2-1; D is perhaps TRBD1 (5 bases). The CDR3 consists of 15 residues. From germline, CDR1 is KGHDR and CDR2 SFDVKD. The V and J ends lost 0 bases and 7 bases respectively, with 12 bases between them.

This rearrangement joins TRBV12-3 or TRBV12-4 to TRBJ1-2; D is undetermined. Trimming removed 5 bases from V and 7 bases from J, with 8 bases in between. This CDR3 has 11 amino acids. CDR3 amino acids: CASSTAFGYTF. CDR3 nucleotide sequence: TGTGCCAGCAGTACCGCTTTTGGCTACACCTTC.

This clonotype was counted at least ten times. The rearrangement links TRBV4-2 to TRBJ1-4, with D unresolved. The CDR3 is 14 amino acids. Deletions cut 3 bases from V and 8 bases from J, with 13 bases between. Germline values: CDR1 LGHNA, CDR2 YNFKEQ. CDR3 protein: CASSHVSGPEKLFF. CDR3 nucleotide sequence: TGTGCCAGCAGCCATGTTTCAGGACCGGAAAAACTGTTTTTT.

This clonotype was counted a few times. The CDR3 DNA is TGCAGTGCTAGCCCGGGAGGTCGGTTTCGGTACTTC. It is translated as CSASPGGRFRYF. The chain carries TRBV20-1 and TRBJ2-7, with 7 bases fitting TRBD2. Germline assignment: CDR1 DFQATT and CDR2 SNEGSKA (reference sequence). The trim removed 3 bases at V and 12 bases at J, leaving 11 bases unmatched. The CDR3 totals 12 residues.

This clonotype was detected only a few times. The chain uses TRBV27 and TRBJ2-7; 14 bases are a match to TRBD2. J gave up 6 bases and V 5 bases, and 6 bases lay outside the gene matches. CDR1 is MNHEY and CDR2 is SMNVEV in the germline V gene (reference sequence). The CDR3 totals 15 residues. The DNA of the CDR3 is TGTGCCAGCAGTCTACCGGGACTAGCGGGAGTCGAGCAGTACTTC. Translated: CASSLPGLAGVEQYF.

This clonotype was detected only a few times. The rearrangement uses TRBV20-1 and TRBJ2-1; D possibly corresponds to TRBD1 (6 bases). Germline CDR1 reads DFQATT; CDR2 reads SNEGSKA (reference sequence). The CDR3 runs to 15 residues. V dropped 0 bases and J dropped 4 bases, with 13 bases sitting between them. CDR3 nucleotide sequence: TGCAGTGCTAGAGACGGACAGTCCATATACAATGAGCAGTTCTTC. It is translated as CSARDGQSIYNEQFF.

The chain has TRBV29-1 and TRBJ2-7; the match to TRBD1 covers 7 bases. Germline CDR1 SQVTM, CDR2 ANQGSEA. CDR3 length equals 12 residues. The ends lost 4 bases at V and 0 bases at J; junction bases unmatched: 0. In DNA, the CDR3 is TGCAGCGTTGGGGACAGCTCCTACGAGCAGTACTTC. This gives the protein CSVGDSSYEQYF.

Only a few counts were recorded for this clonotype. This sequence joins TRBV6-5 and TRBJ1-4, with D possibly being TRBD1 (5 bases). The CDR3 length is 12 residues. CDR1 is MNHEY and CDR2 is SVGAGI in the germline V gene. DNA of the CDR3: TGTGCTACGAGGGGCAGGAATGAAAAACTGTTTTTT. This encodes CATRGRNEKLFF.

This sequence joins TRBV5-6 and TRBJ2-1; 12 bases map to TRBD2. This CDR3 is built from 19 residues. V was pared by 4 bases and J by 5 bases, with 16 bases of the junction left unmatched. Germline-derived CDR1 and CDR2 are SGHDT and YYEEEE. CDR3 amino acids: CASSEDTPRLAGVHNEQFF. CDR3 DNA sequence: TGTGCCAGCAGCGAGGACACCCCCAGACTAGCGGGGGTGCACAATGAGCAGTTCTTC.

The J gene is TRBJ2-1, the V gene TRBV6-1; 13 bases fit TRBD2. The CDR3 runs to 15 residues. V lost 4 bases to trimming and J lost 7 bases; unmatched junction nucleotides: 4. The germline CDR1 and CDR2 sequences are MNHNS and SASEGT. This CDR3 is CASSAGTSGINEQFF. CDR3 in DNA: TGTGCCAGCAGTGCCGGGACTAGCGGGATAAATGAGCAGTTCTTC.

This clonotype has just a few counts. The chain carries TRBV9 and TRBJ2-3; TRBD1 or TRBD2 may be the D gene (5 bases each). CDR1 and CDR2 (germline): SGDLS, YYNGEE. The CDR3 sequence is 13 residues long. The germline V and J ends were trimmed by 3 bases and 2 bases, with 7 bases remaining between them. The CDR3 region is CASSGGTTDTQYF. Here the CDR3 DNA reads TGTGCCAGCAGCGGAGGGACCACAGATACGCAGTATTTT.

The chain links TRBV5-5 to TRBJ2-2; 7 bases align to TRBD1. This CDR3 comprises 15 residues. V was pared by 0 bases and J by 4 bases, with 3 bases of the junction left unmatched. Germline V gene data show CDR1 as SGHKS and CDR2 as YYEKEE (reference sequence). The chain's CDR3 is CASSLGGQRTGELFF. CDR3 nucleotides: TGTGCCAGCAGCTTGGGGGGACAGCGCACCGGGGAGCTGTTTTTT.

This chain uses TRBV24-1 with TRBJ2-7; 10 bases agree with TRBD2. The CDR3 covers 14 residues. Trimming at V came to 5 bases and at J to 3 bases, leaving 3 bases not matched to a gene. CDR1 and CDR2 from the germline V gene are KGHDR and SFDVKD. The CDR3 coding sequence is TGTGCCACCAGTGGCGGGACTAGCGTCTACGAGCAGTACTTC. This encodes CATSGGTSVYEQYF.

This clonotype was observed a few times. The chain joins TRBV2 to TRBJ1-5; D call uncertain. The CDR3 totals 15 residues. Germline V gene data show CDR1 as SNHLY and CDR2 as FYNNEI. V shed 6 bases and J shed 4 bases, with 16 bases lying between them. The CDR3 sequence is CASRGGGVANQPQHF. The CDR3 nucleotides read TGTGCCAGCAGAGGAGGCGGGGTGGCTAATCAGCCCCAGCATTTT.

The chain uses TRBV7-9 and TRBJ2-7, with 8 bases matching TRBD1. The CDR3 is made up of 14 amino acids. Germline-derived CDR1 and CDR2 are SEHNR and FQNEAQ (reference sequence). The V gene end was trimmed by 7 bases and the J gene end by 6 bases; junction bases not matched to a gene: 11. The CDR3 sequence: CASTRTGSTSEQYF. For the CDR3, the DNA is TGTGCCAGCACCAGGACAGGGTCGACTTCCGAGCAGTACTTC.

This clonotype was seen only a few times. This sequence joins TRBV18 and TRBJ2-6; 7 bases align to TRBD1. This CDR3 comprises 16 residues. V trimming: 3 bases; J trimming: 3 bases; junction bases outside the gene matches: 5. Germline V gene lookup returns CDR1 KGHSH and CDR2 LQKENI. The CDR3, as DNA: TGTGCCAGCTCACCTAGACAGGGAAGTGGGGCCAACGTCCTGACTTTC. Translation: CASSPRQGSGANVLTF.

This clonotype appeared many times. The chain uses TRBV5-6 and TRBJ2-3; D remains unclear. CDR1 is SGHDT and CDR2 is YYEEEE in the germline V gene. The ends were cut back, 4 bases at V and 0 bases at J, with 9 bases in the middle. This CDR3 region has 14 residues. This CDR3 reads CASSPVRSTDTQYF. DNA of the CDR3: TGTGCCAGCAGCCCTGTTCGGAGCACAGATACGCAGTATTTT. The full variable domain, completed using reference TRBV5-6 and TRBJ2-3, is DAGVTQSPTHLIKTRGQQVTLRCSPKSGHDTVSWYQQALGQGPQFIFQYYEEEERQRGNFPDRFSGHQFPNYSSELNVNALLLGDSALYLCASSPVRSTDTQYFGPGTRLTVL.

This clonotype was observed a handful of times. The genes are TRBV12-3 or TRBV12-4 and TRBJ2-3, with 10 bases that match TRBD2. The CDR3 runs to 15 residues. V lost 7 bases and J lost 6; bases outside the gene matches: 10. Here the CDR3 reads CASTDPSGRFDTQYF. For the CDR3, the DNA is TGTGCCAGCACCGATCCTAGCGGGAGATTTGATACGCAGTATTTT.

This clonotype has more than one count but fewer than ten. This CDR3 reads CSATDGRSSYEQYF. CDR3 coding DNA: TGCAGTGCCACTGACGGGAGGAGCTCCTACGAGCAGTACTTC. This chain joins TRBV20-1 and TRBJ2-7; TRBD2 aligns across 7 bases. The V segment lost 6 bases and the J segment 0 bases; nucleotides outside the gene matches: 8. CDR1 and CDR2 from the germline V gene are DFQATT and SNEGSKA (reference sequence). The CDR3 has 14 amino acids.

This clonotype has only a few counts. The CDR3 region has the DNA TGCGCCAGCAGCTCGCTCCCCCCTAGCGGGGCCTACAATGAGCAGTTCTTC. This encodes CASSSLPPSGAYNEQFF. The chain links TRBV5-1 to TRBJ2-1, with 9 bases fitting TRBD2. Germline-derived CDR1 and CDR2 are SGHRS and YFSETQ. The CDR3 runs to 17 residues. V gave up 3 bases and J gave up 2 bases; unmatched junction bases: 9.